What follows are 13 T cell receptor beta chains derived from one specimen sequenced in a study of cytomegalovirus exposure and HLA in healthy donors (dated by TCRdb to the late 2010s). Preparation of the library involved the immunoSEQ multiplex PCR assay. For the multiplex PCR, a mixture combining 60 forward primers for TCR Vbeta segments and 13 reverse primers for TCR Jbeta segments was used. TCRdb carries this immuneACCESS record with in-frame sequences only. Its versions omit some clonotypes, under half of them owing to an unresolved V gene in the studies checked, with the rest unexplained. The sample has about 110,000 clones on record, 75% of them singletons. 2% to 3% of the sample comes from the top ten. Input material: PBMCs. The receptors stem from a man aged 40-55 years in good health and CMV-seronegative.

V is TRBV5-6 and J is TRBJ2-1, with 7 bases matching TRBD1. V was clipped by 1 base and J by 3 bases; unmatched bases: 7. Germline V gene data show CDR1 as SGHDT and CDR2 as YYEEEE. This CDR3 is built from 16 residues. CDR3 nucleotides: TGTGCCAGCAGCTTGATGTCCCAGGGGGTCTACAATGAGCAGTTCTTC. Protein sequence: CASSLMSQGVYNEQFF.

This chain links TRBV19 with TRBJ2-5; 8 bases align to TRBD2. CDR3 size: 15 residues. The V segment lost 10 bases and the J segment 1 base; nucleotides outside the gene matches: 11. Germline loops: CDR1 LNHDA, CDR2 SQIVND (reference sequence). CDR3 bases: TGTGCCACCCGGGCGGGGGGCACCATCCAAGAGACCCAGTACTTC. As protein: CATRAGGTIQETQYF.

The chain couples TRBV29-1 to TRBJ2-5; D is unresolved. The CDR3 is made up of 10 amino acids. Trimming left V 5 bases short and J 9 bases short, with 10 bases between. Germline V gene lookup returns CDR1 SQVTM and CDR2 ANQGSEA. The CDR3 is CSVPGYPQYF. CDR3 coding DNA: TGCAGCGTTCCCGGGTACCCCCAGTACTTC.

The chain is built from TRBV6-5 and TRBJ1-5, with 8 positions matching TRBD1. The ends lost 5 bases at V and 0 bases at J; junction bases unmatched: 3. The CDR3 consists of 15 residues. In germline, CDR1 is MNHEY, CDR2 SVGAGI. DNA for the CDR3: TGTGCCAGCAGTAGGGACAGGAGTAGCAATCAGCCCCAGCATTTT. This codes for CASSRDRSSNQPQHF.

This clone was seen a handful of times. V usage is TRBV18 and J usage is TRBJ1-5; 8 bases are shared with TRBD1. This CDR3 spans 14 amino acids. Germline V gives CDR1 KGHSH, CDR2 LQKENI. The V segment lost 5 bases and the J segment 6 bases; nucleotides outside the gene matches: 6. This CDR3 reads CASSEGQGVQPQHF. The CDR3 DNA sequence: TGTGCCAGCTCAGAAGGACAGGGCGTTCAGCCCCAGCATTTT.

The chain combines TRBV4-2 with TRBJ1-5, with no clear D. V shed 1 base and J shed 6 bases, with 10 bases lying between them. Germline V gene sequence: CDR1 LGHNA, CDR2 YNFKEQ. The CDR3 runs to 14 residues. CDR3 bases: TGTGCCAGCAGCCAAGGGGGAGTGGGTCAGCCCCAGCATTTT. Translated, it gives CASSQGGVGQPQHF.

This chain connects TRBV18 to TRBJ2-2, with a tentative D call TRBD1 (7 bases). The CDR3 length is 18 residues. Germline CDR1 is KGHSH and CDR2 is LQKENI. Between the trimmed V and J ends, which lost 4 bases and 2 bases, there was a span of 20 bases. CDR3 bases: TGTGCCAGCTCACTCAACACCCAACAGGGGACTAACACCGGGGAGCTGTTTTTT. It codes for CASSLNTQQGTNTGELFF.

V usage is TRBV6-5 and J usage is TRBJ1-5, with D unclear. The germline gives CDR1 MNHEY, CDR2 SVGAGI. The germline V and J ends were trimmed by 2 bases and 3 bases, with 8 bases remaining between them. The CDR3 sequence is 14 residues long. CDR3 nucleotides: TGTGCCAGCAGTTACCTGGCCACCAATCAGCCCCAGCATTTT. Translating it yields CASSYLATNQPQHF.

This clone was counted between two and nine times. This sequence joins TRBV2 and TRBJ1-1; possible D gene TRBD1, 5 bases. V was clipped by 4 bases and J by 4 bases, with 10 bases between them. The CDR3 has 13 residues. The germline V gene encodes CDR1 SNHLY and CDR2 FYNNEI. The CDR3 coding sequence is TGTGCCAGCAGTGTAGGCGGGGGCACTGAAGCTTTCTTT. Amino acid sequence: CASSVGGGTEAFF.

This chain connects TRBV5-1 to TRBJ1-1; TRBD1 might be the D (5 bases). This CDR3 contains 13 residues. V was cut by 0 bases and J by 5 bases, with 8 bases left in between. Looked up from germline, CDR1 is SGHRS and CDR2 is YFSETQ. CDR3: CASSLVGQTEAFF. Here the CDR3 DNA reads TGCGCCAGCAGCTTGGTGGGGCAGACTGAAGCTTTCTTT.

The CDR3 protein is CASRGQIHTEAFF. In DNA, the CDR3 is TGTGCCAGCCGGGGACAGATTCACACTGAAGCTTTCTTT. V is TRBV2 and J is TRBJ1-1; TRBD1 agrees at 7 bases. CDR3 length: 13 amino acids. Germline trimming cut 8 bases from V and 3 bases from J; bases unmatched to any gene: 6. Looked up from germline, CDR1 is SNHLY and CDR2 is FYNNEI.

This clone was found once. This chain connects TRBV7-2 to TRBJ2-3; D is perhaps TRBD2 (6 bases). The CDR3 totals 15 residues. Germline V CDR1 and CDR2: SGHTA, FQGNSA. Deletions cut 3 bases from V and 4 bases from J, with 14 bases between. The CDR3 nucleotides are TGTGCCAGCAGCTTCGGTCGGGGAGGTGCAGATACGCAGTATTTT. Amino acid sequence: CASSFGRGGADTQYF.

DNA of the CDR3: TGTGCCAGCAGCTCAAAGACAGGAGCTAACTATGGCTACACCTTC. Its protein is CASSSKTGANYGYTF. The V call is TRBV5-4, the J call TRBJ1-2, with D perhaps TRBD1 (6 bases). Germline-derived CDR1 and CDR2 are SGHNT and YYREEE (reference sequence). The CDR3 extends over 15 amino acids. The V end lost 3 bases, the J end lost 0 bases, and 12 bases lay between the germline ends.